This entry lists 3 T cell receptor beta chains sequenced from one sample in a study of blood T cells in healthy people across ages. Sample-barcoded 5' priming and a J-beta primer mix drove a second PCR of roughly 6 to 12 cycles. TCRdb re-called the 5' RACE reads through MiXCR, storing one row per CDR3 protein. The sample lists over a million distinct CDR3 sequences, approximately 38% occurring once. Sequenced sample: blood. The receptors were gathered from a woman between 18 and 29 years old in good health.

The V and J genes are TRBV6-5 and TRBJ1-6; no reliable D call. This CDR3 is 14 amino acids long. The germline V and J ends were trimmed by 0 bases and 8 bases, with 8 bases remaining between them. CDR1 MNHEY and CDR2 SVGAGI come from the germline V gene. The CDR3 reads CASSYSSGHSPLHF. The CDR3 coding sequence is TGTGCCAGCAGTTACTCGAGCGGGCATTCACCCCTCCACTTT.

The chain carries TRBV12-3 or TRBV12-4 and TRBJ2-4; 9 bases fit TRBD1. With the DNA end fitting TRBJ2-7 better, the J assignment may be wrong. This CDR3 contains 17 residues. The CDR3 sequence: CASSFATSGTGWNEQYF. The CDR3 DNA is TGTGCCAGCAGTTTCGCCACATCCGGGACAGGGTGGAACGAGCAGTACTTC.

The CDR3 protein is CATNTGTSSYNEQFF. CDR3 nucleotides: TGTGCCACCAACACCGGGACTAGCTCCTACAATGAGCAGTTCTTC. The chain uses TRBV15 and TRBJ2-1; 8 nucleotides align to TRBD2. Germline V gene sequence: CDR1 LNHNV, CDR2 YYDKDF (reference sequence). The CDR3 runs 15 residues. The junction had 5 bases not matched to a gene; V was cut back by 7 bases and J by 0 bases.